Listed below are T cell receptor beta chains from one sample, sequenced in a study of cytomegalovirus exposure and HLA in healthy donors. Only in-frame clones appear in the TCRdb table, and some are missing; sequencing was by immunoSEQ multiplex PCR. The sample gives 100,000 to 150,000 clones, under 85% of which show up once; 9.5% to 15% is in the top ten. The sequencing sample was made of PBMCs. These receptors came from a middle-aged woman in good health and CMV-seropositive. CDR3s include the opening cysteine and the closing phenylalanine or tryptophan. The D gene is left open where the match is weak. Only part of the rows carry a size: once, few, many, or a class if the clone is expanded.

abundance	v_gene	j_gene	d_gene	CDR3aa	CDR3nt
.	TRBV18	TRBJ2-1	TRBD1	CASSPSRGPYNEQFF	TGTGCCAGCTCACCGTCGAGGGGGCCCTACAATGAGCAGTTCTTC
few	TRBV19	TRBJ1-4	.	CASSMDSQTNEKLFF	TGTGCCAGTAGTATGGACAGCCAAACTAATGAAAAACTGTTTTTT
.	TRBV15	TRBJ1-5	TRBD1	CATSRRTGPQPQHF	TGTGCCACCAGCAGAAGGACAGGCCCTCAGCCCCAGCATTTT
.	TRBV28	TRBJ1-1	.	CASSLNREAFF	TGTGCCAGCAGCCTAAACAGGGAAGCTTTCTTT
.	TRBV2	TRBJ1-1	TRBD1	CASRGTGYGTEAFF	TGTGCCAGCAGAGGGACAGGGTATGGCACTGAAGCTTTCTTT
.	TRBV4-1	TRBJ2-7	TRBD1	CASSLRTGINEQYF	TGCGCCAGCAGCCTCAGGACAGGGATAAACGAGCAGTACTTC
.	TRBV6-5	TRBJ1-5	TRBD1	CASRLTGTQPQHF	TGTGCCAGCAGACTGACAGGGACGCAGCCCCAGCATTTT
.	TRBV2	TRBJ1-5	.	CASSQDRFNQPQHF	TGTGCCAGCAGCCAAGACAGGTTCAATCAGCCCCAGCATTTT
few	TRBV28	TRBJ2-5	.	CASSSPRAGLETQYF	TGTGCCAGCAGTTCCCCAAGGGCGGGACTAGAGACCCAGTACTTC
.	TRBV27	TRBJ2-7	.	CASSLSWGHHRYEQYF	TGTGCCAGCAGCCTATCCTGGGGACACCATAGGTACGAGCAGTACTTC
few	TRBV5-1	TRBJ1-2	.	CASSSTVNYGYTF	TGCGCCAGCAGCTCGACAGTTAATTATGGCTACACCTTC
.	TRBV7-3	TRBJ2-1	.	CASSLSYRENEQFF	TGTGCCAGCAGCTTATCATACAGGGAGAATGAGCAGTTCTTC
.	TRBV4-1	TRBJ1-5	.	CASSQDKAGNQPQHF	TGCGCCAGCAGCCAAGATAAGGCGGGCAATCAGCCCCAGCATTTT
.	TRBV28	TRBJ2-1	TRBD2	CASREAGGTRNEQFF	TGTGCCAGCAGAGAAGCGGGAGGGACTCGGAATGAGCAGTTCTTC
once	TRBV2	TRBJ1-1	.	CASRLDRNTEAFF	TGTGCCAGCAGGTTGGACAGGAACACTGAAGCTTTCTTT
.	TRBV5-1	TRBJ2-1	.	CASSWGLENNEQFF	TGCGCCAGCAGCTGGGGCCTGGAGAACAATGAGCAGTTCTTC
.	TRBV7-7	TRBJ2-5	TRBD2	CASSLAPRGGETQYF	TGTGCTAGCAGCTTAGCCCCGCGGGGGGGCGAGACCCAGTACTTC
once	TRBV10-3	TRBJ2-5	.	CAISESDRMETQYF	TGTGCCATCAGTGAGTCCGACAGGATGGAGACCCAGTACTTC
.	TRBV6-1	TRBJ1-2	TRBD1	CASSPATGGLRGYTF	TGTGCCAGCAGCCCCGCGACAGGGGGCCTCCGGGGCTACACCTTC
.	TRBV28	TRBJ2-1	TRBD2	CASSLALAEAYNEQFF	TGTGCCAGCAGTTTAGCCCTAGCGGAGGCTTACAATGAGCAGTTCTTC
once	TRBV7-2	TRBJ2-3	.	CASSPGQINTDTQYF	TGTGCCAGCAGCCCAGGACAGATCAACACAGATACGCAGTATTTT
.	TRBV7-3	TRBJ2-1	TRBD2	CASSLAGGEQFF	TGTGCCAGCAGCTTAGCGGGAGGAGAGCAGTTCTTC
few	TRBV10-2	TRBJ2-7	.	CASSESIETMEYF	TGCGCCAGCAGTGAGTCGATCGAAACAATGGAGTACTTC
.	TRBV27	TRBJ1-5	TRBD1	CASSLTGVQPQHF	TGTGCCAGCAGTTTGACAGGGGTCCAGCCCCAGCATTTT
once	TRBV7-2	TRBJ2-7	TRBD2	CASSLQASGSGVSYEQYF	TGTGCCAGCAGCTTACAGGCTAGCGGGAGTGGGGTTTCCTACGAGCAGTACTTC
few	TRBV5-4	TRBJ1-3	.	CASSLLGNTIYF	TGTGCCAGCAGCTTATTAGGAAACACCATATATTTT
.	TRBV5-1	TRBJ2-3	TRBD2	CASSLSGLAGSSDTQYF	TGCGCCAGCAGCCTCTCCGGACTAGCGGGATCCTCAGATACGCAGTATTTT
.	TRBV5-1	TRBJ2-1	.	CASSGWSGVGNEQFF	TGCGCCAGCAGCGGTTGGTCGGGAGTAGGGAATGAGCAGTTCTTC
few	TRBV7-8	TRBJ2-1	TRBD2	CASSSMGLPRDNEQFF	TGTGCCAGCAGCTCAATGGGACTACCGAGGGACAATGAGCAGTTCTTC
once	TRBV29-1	TRBJ1-2	TRBD1	CSVTRQGAAHGYTF	TGCAGCGTCACTAGACAGGGGGCGGCTCATGGCTACACCTTC
.	TRBV7-8	TRBJ2-1	.	CASSAVDFGDEQFF	TGTGCCAGCAGCGCAGTAGATTTCGGGGATGAGCAGTTCTTC
.	TRBV5-4	TRBJ2-2	TRBD2	CASSLEQREPHTGELFF	TGTGCCAGCAGCTTGGAACAGCGGGAGCCACACACCGGGGAGCTGTTTTTT
once	TRBV19	TRBJ1-2	TRBD1	CASSTPQGIYGYTF	TGTGCCAGTAGTACACCACAGGGGATATATGGCTACACCTTC
.	TRBV25-1	TRBJ2-1	TRBD2	CASRSGKNEQFF	TGTGCCAGCAGGAGCGGGAAGAATGAGCAGTTCTTC
.	TRBV7-9	TRBJ2-7	TRBD2	CASSSGLVPTYEQYF	TGTGCCAGCAGCTCTGGACTAGTCCCAACCTACGAGCAGTACTTC
.	TRBV5-4	TRBJ1-1	.	CASSLGGGTEAFF	TGTGCCAGCAGCTTGGGAGGCGGAACTGAAGCTTTCTTT
few	TRBV2	TRBJ1-2	TRBD1	CASSQVTGAGYTF	TGTGCCAGCAGCCAAGTCACAGGGGCTGGCTACACCTTC
few	TRBV7-9	TRBJ1-3	.	CASSSRTDSGNTIYF	TGTGCCAGCAGCTCGCGGACAGACTCTGGAAACACCATATATTTT
.	TRBV4-1	TRBJ2-7	TRBD2	CASSQDFTPAGAYEQYF	TGCGCCAGCAGCCAAGACTTTACCCCAGCGGGAGCCTACGAGCAGTACTTC
few	TRBV13	TRBJ2-7	.	CASSPPLGEQYF	TGTGCCAGCAGCCCCCCTTTGGGCGAGCAGTACTTC
.	TRBV28	TRBJ2-7	TRBD2	CASRQTSGRTYEQYF	TGTGCCAGCAGGCAAACTAGCGGAAGGACCTACGAGCAGTACTTC
.	TRBV5-6	TRBJ2-5	.	CASSQLLRQDKQETQYF	TGTGCCAGCAGCCAACTACTAAGACAGGATAAACAAGAGACCCAGTACTTC
once	TRBV9	TRBJ2-7	TRBD1	CASSVGQGAYEQYF	TGTGCCAGCAGCGTAGGACAGGGAGCCTACGAGCAGTACTTC
.	TRBV2	TRBJ2-7	.	CASILRAEQYF	TGTGCCAGCATTTTGAGGGCCGAGCAGTACTTC
.	TRBV6-5	TRBJ2-5	TRBD2	CASSYGIAGYGETQYF	TGTGCCAGCAGTTACGGTATAGCGGGATATGGGGAGACCCAGTACTTC
.	TRBV5-4	TRBJ2-1	TRBD2	CASSSGLAGVGNEQFF	TGTGCCAGCAGCTCTGGACTAGCGGGAGTTGGTAATGAGCAGTTCTTC
.	TRBV7-8	TRBJ1-6	.	CASSLMGESPLHF	TGTGCCAGCAGCCTAATGGGCGAGTCACCCCTCCACTTT
.	TRBV7-9	TRBJ2-5	.	CASSLILGQGRETQYF	TGTGCCAGCAGCTTAATCCTCGGGCAGGGGAGAGAGACCCAGTACTTC
.	TRBV7-3	TRBJ2-7	TRBD2	CASSSQAGARNEQYF	TGTGCCAGCAGCTCTCAAGCGGGAGCAAGGAACGAGCAGTACTTC
.	TRBV2	TRBJ1-2	TRBD1	CASSPTGGLGYGYTF	TGTGCCAGCAGTCCGACAGGGGGCCTGGGCTATGGCTACACCTTC
.	TRBV5-4	TRBJ2-2	TRBD1	CASSRQGPGELFF	TGTGCCAGCAGCCGACAGGGCCCCGGGGAGCTGTTTTTT
.	TRBV4-1	TRBJ2-3	TRBD1	CASSPLPGQGTDTQYF	TGCGCCAGCAGCCCGTTACCGGGACAGGGTACAGATACGCAGTATTTT
.	TRBV7-9	TRBJ2-1	TRBD2	CASSLPSGRHEQFF	TGTGCCAGCAGCTTACCGAGCGGGAGACATGAGCAGTTCTTC
.	TRBV19	TRBJ2-5	.	CASSIAVEGTQYF	TGTGCCAGTAGTATAGCCGTGGAGGGGACCCAGTACTTC